The 19 T cell receptor beta chains below all came from one sample that was sequenced in a study of PD-1 blockade in mismatch repair-deficient tumors. Their recognized antigens are unknown. Assay: immunoSEQ multiplex PCR; the TCRdb copy retains only in-frame clones and omits some. The sample consists of some 9,100 clones, 90% to 95% of them appearing once. Time point described: roughly 10-day in vitro stimulation with candidate neoantigen peptide 3. The sequences come from cells cultured in vitro, collected from a patient treated with pembrolizumab. The receptors derive from an adult with mismatch repair-deficient cancer.

This clone appeared a single time. The gene calls are TRBV28 and TRBJ1-5, with D tentatively TRBD1 (5 bases). The ends were cut back, 6 bases at V and 6 bases at J, with 9 bases in the middle. This CDR3 region has 12 residues. Germline CDR1 reads MDHEN; CDR2 reads SYDVKM. Here the CDR3 reads CASRQGSQPQHF. DNA for the CDR3: TGTGCCAGCAGGCAGGGATCTCAGCCCCAGCATTTT.

The CDR3 DNA is TGCGCCAGCAGCCAGTCGACAGGGGGCCGGGAAAAACTGTTTTTT. Amino acid sequence: CASSQSTGGREKLFF. The rearrangement links TRBV5-1 to TRBJ1-4, with 10 bases matching TRBD1. V lost 4 bases, J lost 8 bases, and 8 bases stayed unmatched. This CDR3 contains 15 residues. CDR1 and CDR2 (germline): SGHRS, YFSETQ.

This clone showed up just a few times. Here the CDR3 DNA reads TGTGCCAGCAGTAACTCGGGCCGGAACACCGGGGAGCTGTTTTTT. This translates into CASSNSGRNTGELFF. The chain uses TRBV11-2 and TRBJ2-2; D unclear. With 6 bases removed from V and 1 base from J, the gap between germline ends came to 12 bases. Germline lookup yields CDR1 SGHAT and CDR2 FQNNGV. The CDR3 has 15 amino acids.

The chain uses TRBV4-1 and TRBJ1-2, with 8 bases fitting TRBD1. Germline-derived CDR1 and CDR2 are MGHRA and YSYEKL. V trimming: 2 bases; J trimming: 0 bases; junction bases outside the gene matches: 2. This CDR3 is 15 amino acids long. DNA for the CDR3: TGCGCCAGCAGCCAAACAGGGGGGTCTAACTATGGCTACACCTTC. Amino acid sequence: CASSQTGGSNYGYTF.

V usage is TRBV28 and J usage is TRBJ2-3, with TRBD2 matching over 7 bases. The length of the CDR3 is 16 residues. V lost 3 bases, J lost 2 bases, and 8 bases stayed unmatched. Germline V gene lookup returns CDR1 MDHEN and CDR2 SYDVKM. The CDR3 reads CASSFSAGDHTDTQYF. In DNA form, the CDR3 reads TGTGCCAGCAGTTTTTCGGCGGGAGACCACACAGATACGCAGTATTTT.

This chain uses TRBV6-1 with TRBJ1-1; D not resolved. Germline V gene data show CDR1 as MNHNS and CDR2 as SASEGT. Trimming pared 0 bases from V and 0 bases from J, leaving 5 bases between. This CDR3 region has 14 residues. The CDR3 sequence is CASSEALMNTEAFF. The CDR3 DNA reads as TGTGCCAGCAGTGAAGCGTTGATGAACACTGAAGCTTTCTTT.

The genes are TRBV6-5 and TRBJ1-4; D not certain. The germline gives CDR1 MNHEY, CDR2 SVGAGI. Trimming took 8 bases from V and 0 from J, leaving 13 bases between them. This CDR3 has 15 residues. The CDR3 region is CASGRNRATNEKLFF. CDR3 coding DNA: TGTGCCAGCGGACGGAACAGAGCAACTAATGAAAAACTGTTTTTT.

The V gene is TRBV5-1, the J gene TRBJ2-2; perhaps D is TRBD1 or TRBD2 (5 bases each). This CDR3 is built from 14 residues. Trimming cost V 4 bases and J 6 bases, with 13 bases left between them. CDR1 and CDR2 from the germline V gene are SGHRS and YFSETQ. The CDR3 DNA is TGCGCCAGCAGCCCGGGGACGTCGGCCGGGGAGCTGTTTTTT. Protein sequence: CASSPGTSAGELFF.

The J gene is TRBJ2-7, the V gene TRBV19; no reliable D call. V lost 3 bases and J lost 0, with 15 bases in between. The CDR3 sequence is 16 residues long. The V gene's germline CDR1 is LNHDA and CDR2 SQIVND (reference sequence). This chain's CDR3 is CASSMGSILRSYEQYF. The CDR3 DNA reads TGTGCCAGTAGTATGGGGTCCATCCTTCGCTCCTACGAGCAGTACTTC.

The genes are TRBV30 and TRBJ2-7; weak D call: TRBD1 (6 bases). V shed 1 base and J shed 3 bases, with 7 bases lying between them. The CDR3 has 12 residues. Germline loops: CDR1 GTSNPN, CDR2 SVGIG (reference sequence). The CDR3 region is CAWSEQGYEQYF. The CDR3 DNA is TGTGCCTGGAGTGAACAGGGCTACGAGCAGTACTTC.

The genes are TRBV5-4 and TRBJ2-3; D might be TRBD1 or TRBD2, each matching 5 bases. The CDR3 runs 15 residues. V was trimmed by 6 bases and J by 0 bases, leaving 14 bases between them. The germline gives CDR1 SGHNT, CDR2 YYREEE (reference sequence). The CDR3: CASTSVGASTDTQYF. CDR3 DNA sequence: TGTGCCAGCACATCTGTCGGGGCCAGCACAGATACGCAGTATTTT. The full variable domain, its missing parts supplied by reference TRBV5-4 and TRBJ2-3, is ETGVTQSPTHLIKTRGQQVTLRCSSQSGHNTVSWYQQALGQGPQFIFQYYREEENGRGNFPPRFSGLQFPNYSSELNVNALELDDSALYLCASTSVGASTDTQYFGPGTRLTVL.

The chain links TRBV11-2 to TRBJ1-1; D not resolved. The CDR3 loop spans 13 amino acids. V lost 5 bases to trimming and J lost 1 base, with 8 bases between them. Per germline, CDR1 SGHAT and CDR2 FQNNGV. The CDR3 here is CASSPLANTEAFF. CDR3 nucleotides: TGTGCCAGCAGCCCGTTGGCGAACACTGAAGCTTTCTTT.

The chain joins TRBV21-1 to TRBJ2-1. TRBV21-1 is noted as a pseudogene. The CDR3 covers 12 residues. CDR3 DNA sequence: TGTGCCAGCAGGGGGGCCTACAATGAGCAGTTCTTC. Residues: CASRGAYNEQFF.

The chain carries TRBV5-1 and TRBJ2-3; 7 bases map to TRBD2. V trimming: 0 bases; J trimming: 2 bases; junction bases outside the gene matches: 9. Germline CDR1 is SGHRS and CDR2 is YFSETQ. The CDR3 has 17 residues. CDR3 DNA: TGCGCCAGCAGCTTGGGGGAAAGCGGGATTACCACAGATACGCAGTATTTT. It specifies CASSLGESGITTDTQYF.

The rearrangement uses TRBV6-5 and TRBJ2-1; 10 bases match TRBD2. Losses at the gene ends were 0 bases for V and 6 bases for J; bases not matched to a gene: 5. CDR1 and CDR2 (germline): MNHEY, SVGAGI. The CDR3 runs to 16 residues. CDR3 sequence reads: CASSYSTSGPPNEQFF. The DNA of the CDR3 is TGTGCCAGCAGTTACTCGACTAGCGGGCCCCCCAATGAGCAGTTCTTC.

The chain carries TRBV7-8 and TRBJ1-5; the D gene is possibly TRBD1 (5 bases). The CDR3 loop spans 15 amino acids. V gave up 3 bases and J gave up 3 bases, with 12 bases separating them. The V gene's germline CDR1 is SGHVS and CDR2 FQNEAQ. The CDR3 here is CASSFTRQNNQPQHF. The DNA for the CDR3 is TGTGCCAGCAGCTTTACCCGACAGAACAATCAGCCCCAGCATTTT.

The chain uses TRBV4-1 and TRBJ2-5; 7 positions agree with TRBD2. This CDR3 has 15 amino acids. Germline V gene lookup returns CDR1 MGHRA and CDR2 YSYEKL. V gave up 4 bases and J gave up 5 bases; unmatched junction bases: 10. DNA of the CDR3: TGCGCCAGCAGCCCGACTTTGGGGGGGGGTGAGACCCAGTACTTC. Its translation: CASSPTLGGGETQYF.

The chain links TRBV5-1 to TRBJ1-4; D is uncertain. The CDR3 spans 14 residues. CDR1 and CDR2 (germline): SGHRS, YFSETQ. V lost 2 bases to trimming and J lost 2 bases, with 7 bases between them. The chain's CDR3 is CASSFDSTNEKLFF. Here the CDR3 DNA reads TGCGCCAGCAGCTTCGACTCCACTAATGAAAAACTGTTTTTT.

The chain links TRBV4-1 to TRBJ2-2; TRBD1 agrees at 7 bases. CDR1 and CDR2 (germline): MGHRA, YSYEKL. V trimming: 10 bases; J trimming: 1 base; junction bases outside the gene matches: 6. This CDR3 has 14 residues. Here the CDR3 reads CATSGTENTGELFF. The CDR3 coding sequence is TGCGCCACCTCCGGGACAGAGAACACCGGGGAGCTGTTTTTT.